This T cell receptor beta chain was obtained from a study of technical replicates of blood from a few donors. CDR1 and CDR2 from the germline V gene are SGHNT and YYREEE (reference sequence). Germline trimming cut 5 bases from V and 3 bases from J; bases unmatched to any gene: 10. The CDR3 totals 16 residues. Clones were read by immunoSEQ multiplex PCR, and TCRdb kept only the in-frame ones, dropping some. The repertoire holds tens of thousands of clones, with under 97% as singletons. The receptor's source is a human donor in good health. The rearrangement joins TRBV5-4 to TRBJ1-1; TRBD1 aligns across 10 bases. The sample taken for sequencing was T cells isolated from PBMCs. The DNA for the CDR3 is TGTGCCAGCAGTATCGGGACAGGGGTTTTAGACACTGAAGCTTTCTTT. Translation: CASSIGTGVLDTEAFF. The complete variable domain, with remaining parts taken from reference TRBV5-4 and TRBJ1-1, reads ETGVTQSPTHLIKTRGQQVTLRCSSQSGHNTVSWYQQALGQGPQFIFQYYREEENGRGNFPPRFSGLQFPNYSSELNVNALELDDSALYLCASSIGTGVLDTEAFFGQGTRLTVV.